This paragraph reports one T cell receptor beta chain. Its antigen remains unknown. This table comes from immunoSEQ multiplex PCR, and its TCRdb copy is limited to in-frame clones, with some not included. The sample has hundreds of thousands of clones, 85% to 90% seen once. Treatment denoted: roughly 18 received Ad26.COV2.S at low or high dose, single or two shots; about five received placebo; per-sample allocation not given. Samples analyzed were those drawn on day 63 after the first vaccine or placebo injection. Ad26.COV2.S expressed prefusion-stabilized spike from the original Wuhan strain. This entry belongs to a study of Ad26.COV2.S vaccination and SARS-CoV-2 variants. In the study overall: Intramuscular Ad26.COV2.S doses were given once or twice, 56 days apart. Study results and limitations: For non-spike TCRs, breadth in vaccine recipients resembled that in placebo recipients. It was vaccine recipients, not placebo recipients, who had the higher spike-specific TCR breadth.

The germline V gene has CDR1 SGDLS and CDR2 YYNGEE. This CDR3 is 15 amino acids long. The J segment lost 4 bases and the V segment lost 4 bases, leaving 9 bases of the junction unmatched. The sample was peripheral blood, taken in a trial of Ad26.COV2.S vaccine versus placebo. V is TRBV9 and J is TRBJ2-3; 7 bases are shared with TRBD1. The sequence was collected from a person aged 18 to 65 who received the Ad26.COV2.S COVID-19 vaccine or a placebo. The CDR3 DNA sequence: TGTGCCAGCAGCTCGACAGGGATGAGGGCAGATACGCAGTATTTT. Its protein product is CASSSTGMRADTQYF.